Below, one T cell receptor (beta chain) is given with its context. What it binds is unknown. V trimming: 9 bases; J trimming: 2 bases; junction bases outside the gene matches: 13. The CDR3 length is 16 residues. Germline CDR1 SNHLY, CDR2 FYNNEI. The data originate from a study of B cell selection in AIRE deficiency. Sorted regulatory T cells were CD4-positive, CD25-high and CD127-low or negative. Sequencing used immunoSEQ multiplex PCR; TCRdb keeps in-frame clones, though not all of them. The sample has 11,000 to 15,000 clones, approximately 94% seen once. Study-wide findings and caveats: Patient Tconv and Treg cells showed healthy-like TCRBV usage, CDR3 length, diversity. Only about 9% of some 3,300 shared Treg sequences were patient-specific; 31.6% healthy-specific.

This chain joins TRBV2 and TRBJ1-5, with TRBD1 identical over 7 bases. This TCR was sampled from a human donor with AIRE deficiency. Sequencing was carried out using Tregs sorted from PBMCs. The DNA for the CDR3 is TGTGCCAGTCGCGTGGGTCAGGGGACAGGCAATCAGCCCCAGCATTTT. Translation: CASRVGQGTGNQPQHF.